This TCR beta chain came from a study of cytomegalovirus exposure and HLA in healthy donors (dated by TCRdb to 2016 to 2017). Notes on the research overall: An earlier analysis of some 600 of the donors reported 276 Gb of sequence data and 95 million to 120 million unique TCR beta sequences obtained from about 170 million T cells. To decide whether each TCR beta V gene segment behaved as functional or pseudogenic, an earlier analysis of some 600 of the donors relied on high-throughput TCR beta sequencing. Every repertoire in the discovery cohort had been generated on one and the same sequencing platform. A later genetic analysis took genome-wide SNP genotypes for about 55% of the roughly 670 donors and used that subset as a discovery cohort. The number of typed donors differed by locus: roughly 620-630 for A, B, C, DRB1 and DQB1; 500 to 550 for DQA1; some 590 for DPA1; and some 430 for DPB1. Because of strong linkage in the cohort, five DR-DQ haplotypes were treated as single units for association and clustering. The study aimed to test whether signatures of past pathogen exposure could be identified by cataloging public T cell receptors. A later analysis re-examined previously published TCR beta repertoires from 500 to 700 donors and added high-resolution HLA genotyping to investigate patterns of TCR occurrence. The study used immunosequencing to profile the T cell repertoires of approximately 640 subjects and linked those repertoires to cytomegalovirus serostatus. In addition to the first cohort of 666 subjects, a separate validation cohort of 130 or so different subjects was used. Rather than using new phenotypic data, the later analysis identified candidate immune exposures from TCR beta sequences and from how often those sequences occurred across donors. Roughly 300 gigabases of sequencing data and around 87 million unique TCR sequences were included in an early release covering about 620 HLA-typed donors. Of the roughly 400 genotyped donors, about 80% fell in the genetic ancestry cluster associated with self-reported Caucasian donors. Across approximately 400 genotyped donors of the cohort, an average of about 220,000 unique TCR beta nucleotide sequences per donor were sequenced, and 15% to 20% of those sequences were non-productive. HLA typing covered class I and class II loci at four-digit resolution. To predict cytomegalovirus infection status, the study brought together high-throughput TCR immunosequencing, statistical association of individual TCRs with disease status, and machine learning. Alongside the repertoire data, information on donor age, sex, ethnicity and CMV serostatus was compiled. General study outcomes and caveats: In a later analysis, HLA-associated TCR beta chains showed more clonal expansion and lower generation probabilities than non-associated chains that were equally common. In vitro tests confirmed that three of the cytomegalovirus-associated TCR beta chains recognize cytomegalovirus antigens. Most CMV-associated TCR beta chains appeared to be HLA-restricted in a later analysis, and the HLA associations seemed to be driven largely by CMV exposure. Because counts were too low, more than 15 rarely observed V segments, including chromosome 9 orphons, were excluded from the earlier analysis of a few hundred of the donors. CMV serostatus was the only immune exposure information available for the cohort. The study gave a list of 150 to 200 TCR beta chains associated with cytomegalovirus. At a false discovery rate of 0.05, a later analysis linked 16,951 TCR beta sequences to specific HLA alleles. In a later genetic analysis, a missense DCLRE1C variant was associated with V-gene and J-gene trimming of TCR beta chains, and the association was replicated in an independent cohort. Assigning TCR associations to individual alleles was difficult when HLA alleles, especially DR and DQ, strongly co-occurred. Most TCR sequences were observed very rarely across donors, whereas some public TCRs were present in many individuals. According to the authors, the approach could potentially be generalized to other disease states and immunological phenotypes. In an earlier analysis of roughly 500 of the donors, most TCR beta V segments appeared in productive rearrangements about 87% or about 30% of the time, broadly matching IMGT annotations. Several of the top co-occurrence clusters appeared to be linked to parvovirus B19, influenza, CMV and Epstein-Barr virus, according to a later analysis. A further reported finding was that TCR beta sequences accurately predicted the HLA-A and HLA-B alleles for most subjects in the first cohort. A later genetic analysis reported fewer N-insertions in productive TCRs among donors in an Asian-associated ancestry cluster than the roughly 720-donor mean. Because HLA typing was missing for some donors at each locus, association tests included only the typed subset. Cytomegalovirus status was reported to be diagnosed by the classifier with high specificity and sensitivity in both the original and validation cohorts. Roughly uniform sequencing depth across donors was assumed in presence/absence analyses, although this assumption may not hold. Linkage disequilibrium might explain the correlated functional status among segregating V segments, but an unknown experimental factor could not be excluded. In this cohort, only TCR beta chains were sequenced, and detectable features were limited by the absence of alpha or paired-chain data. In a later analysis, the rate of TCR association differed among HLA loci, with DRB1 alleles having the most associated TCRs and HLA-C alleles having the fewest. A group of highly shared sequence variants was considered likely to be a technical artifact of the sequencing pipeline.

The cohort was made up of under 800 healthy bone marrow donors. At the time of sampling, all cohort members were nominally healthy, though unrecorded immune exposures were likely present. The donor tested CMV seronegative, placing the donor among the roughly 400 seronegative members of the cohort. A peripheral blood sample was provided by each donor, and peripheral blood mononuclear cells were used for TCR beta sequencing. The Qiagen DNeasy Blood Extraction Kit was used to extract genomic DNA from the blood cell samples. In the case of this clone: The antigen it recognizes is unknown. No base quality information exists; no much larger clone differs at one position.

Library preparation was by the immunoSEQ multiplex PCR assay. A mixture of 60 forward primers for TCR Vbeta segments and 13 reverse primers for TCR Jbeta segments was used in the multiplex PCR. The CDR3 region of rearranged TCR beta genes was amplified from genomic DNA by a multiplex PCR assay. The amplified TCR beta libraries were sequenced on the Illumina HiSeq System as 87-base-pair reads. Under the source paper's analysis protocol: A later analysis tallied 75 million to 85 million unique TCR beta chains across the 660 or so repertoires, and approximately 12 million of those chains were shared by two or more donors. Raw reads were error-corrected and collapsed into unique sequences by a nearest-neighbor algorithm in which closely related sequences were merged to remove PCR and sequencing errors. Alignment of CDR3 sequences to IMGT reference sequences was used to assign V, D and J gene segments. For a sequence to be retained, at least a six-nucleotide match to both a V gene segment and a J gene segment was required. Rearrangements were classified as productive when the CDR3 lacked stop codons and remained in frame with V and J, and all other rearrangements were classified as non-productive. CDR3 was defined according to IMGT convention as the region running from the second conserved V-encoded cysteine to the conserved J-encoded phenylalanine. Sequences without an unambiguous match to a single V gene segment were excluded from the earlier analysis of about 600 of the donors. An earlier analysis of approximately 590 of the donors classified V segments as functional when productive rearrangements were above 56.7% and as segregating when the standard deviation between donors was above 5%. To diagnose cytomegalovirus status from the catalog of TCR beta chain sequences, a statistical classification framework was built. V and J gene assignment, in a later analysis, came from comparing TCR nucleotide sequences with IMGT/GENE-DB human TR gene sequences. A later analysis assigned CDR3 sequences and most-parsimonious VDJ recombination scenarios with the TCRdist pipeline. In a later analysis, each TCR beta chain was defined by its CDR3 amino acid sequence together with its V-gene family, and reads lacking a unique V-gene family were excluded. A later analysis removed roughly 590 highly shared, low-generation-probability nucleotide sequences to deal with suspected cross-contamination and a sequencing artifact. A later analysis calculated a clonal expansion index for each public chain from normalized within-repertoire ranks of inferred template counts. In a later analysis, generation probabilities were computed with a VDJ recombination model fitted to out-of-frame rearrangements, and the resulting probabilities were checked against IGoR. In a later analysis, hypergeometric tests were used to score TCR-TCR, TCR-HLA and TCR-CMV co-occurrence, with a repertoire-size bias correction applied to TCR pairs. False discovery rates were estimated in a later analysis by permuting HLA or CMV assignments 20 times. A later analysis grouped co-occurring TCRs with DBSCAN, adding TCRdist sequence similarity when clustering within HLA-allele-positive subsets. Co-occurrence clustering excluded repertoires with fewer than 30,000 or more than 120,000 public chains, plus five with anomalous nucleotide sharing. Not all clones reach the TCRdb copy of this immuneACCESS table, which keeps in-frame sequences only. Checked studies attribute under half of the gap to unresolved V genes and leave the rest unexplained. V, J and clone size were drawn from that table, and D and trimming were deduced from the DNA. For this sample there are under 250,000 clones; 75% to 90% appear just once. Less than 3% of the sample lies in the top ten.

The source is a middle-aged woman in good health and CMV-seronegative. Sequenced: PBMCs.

The CDR3 protein sequence reads: CASSLDRDHYGYTF. The sequenced DNA: TGTGCCAGCAGCTTAGACAGGGACCACTATGGCTACACCTTC. Recombination connected TRBV27 to TRBJ1-2, and 7 junction bases match TRBD1. Including cysteine and phenylalanine, the CDR3 has 14 amino acids. The CDR3 DNA has 42 bases and is translated from base 1. CDR1 MNHEY and CDR2 SMNVEV are derived from the germline V gene (reference sequence). V has 6 bases trimmed and J has 3 bases trimmed; junction bases matching no gene number 7.